These T cell receptor beta chains were read from a single sample in a study of shared clonotypes between healthy human individuals. Data came from immunoSEQ multiplex PCR; TCRdb stores just in-frame clones and leaves some out. The sample carries 2 million or so clones, roughly 96% recorded once. Material for sequencing was naive CD4+ T cells sorted from blood. The origin of the receptors is a young man in good health. The CDR3 runs from the conserved cysteine through the conserved F or W. The D gene is left open where the match is weak. Size is stated for part of the rows, as once, few or many counts, or as a class when the clone is expanded.

clone_size	v_call	j_call	d_call	cdr3_aa	cdr3_nt
NA	TRBV10-3	TRBJ2-2	TRBD2	CAISAGGNTGELFF	TGTGCCATCTCGGCGGGAGGGAACACCGGGGAGCTGTTTTTT
NA	TRBV5-1	TRBJ2-7	TRBD1	CASSFKVGQEGSYEQYF	TGCGCCAGCAGCTTTAAAGTCGGACAGGAAGGCTCCTACGAGCAGTACTTC
NA	TRBV10-3	TRBJ2-7	TRBD1	CAIRNRDSPYEQYF	TGTGCCATCAGGAACCGGGACAGCCCCTACGAGCAGTACTTC
NA	TRBV7-9	TRBJ2-7	TRBD1	CASSPRGQGNYEQYF	TGTGCCAGCAGCCCCCGGGGACAGGGGAACTACGAGCAGTACTTC
once	TRBV30	TRBJ1-1	NA	CACYGRDYTEAFF	TGTGCCTGCTACGGACGAGATTACACTGAAGCTTTCTTT
NA	TRBV7-2	TRBJ2-5	NA	CASSLAGSIEYETQYF	TGTGCCAGCAGCTTAGCTGGTTCCATCGAGTATGAGACCCAGTACTTC
NA	TRBV5-1	TRBJ1-1	NA	CAFESDTEAFF	TGCGCCTTTGAATCGGACACTGAAGCTTTCTTT
NA	TRBV4-3	TRBJ1-3	NA	CASSQDMRSGNTIYF	TGCGCCAGCAGCCAAGATATGAGAAGTGGAAACACCATATATTTT
once	TRBV6-5	TRBJ2-7	NA	CASSYSGMGEQYF	TGTGCCAGCAGTTACAGTGGGATGGGAGAGCAGTACTTC
NA	TRBV28	TRBJ2-7	TRBD1	CASFSAGTGGIDEQYF	TGTGCCAGCTTCTCGGCGGGGACAGGGGGCATCGACGAGCAGTACTTC
NA	TRBV6-5	TRBJ2-7	TRBD1	CASRIGDRESYEQYF	TGTGCCAGCAGGATAGGGGACAGGGAATCCTACGAGCAGTACTTC
once	TRBV10-1	TRBJ2-3	NA	CASSDARGPESTDTQYF	TGCGCCAGCAGTGACGCAAGGGGTCCCGAGAGCACAGATACGCAGTATTTT
NA	TRBV30	TRBJ2-6	NA	CAWRTGLSSGANVLTF	TGTGCCTGGAGGACAGGTTTAAGCTCTGGGGCCAACGTCCTGACTTTC
NA	TRBV2	TRBJ2-2	TRBD1	CASRLQGSGELFF	TGTGCCAGCAGGCTACAGGGGAGTGGGGAGCTGTTTTTT
NA	TRBV9	TRBJ2-3	TRBD1	CASSVRDRGLSDTQYF	TGTGCCAGCAGCGTCCGGGACAGGGGGCTTTCTGATACGCAGTATTTT
NA	TRBV6-5	TRBJ2-7	TRBD2	CASSPQLAGSYEQYF	TGTGCCAGCAGCCCCCAACTAGCGGGGTCCTACGAGCAGTACTTC
once	TRBV12-5	TRBJ2-5	NA	CASGLVPFVWETQYF	TGTGCTAGTGGTTTGGTACCATTTGTCTGGGAGACCCAGTACTTC
NA	TRBV28	TRBJ1-2	NA	CATPSPGPAGYTF	TGTGCCACCCCGTCTCCAGGGCCGGCTGGCTACACCTTC
NA	TRBV5-1	TRBJ1-1	NA	CASSVTGTLNTEAFF	TGCGCCAGCAGCGTTACCGGGACACTGAACACTGAAGCTTTCTTT
NA	TRBV2	TRBJ2-7	TRBD1	CASSVQGSGEQYF	TGTGCCAGCAGCGTACAGGGGTCGGGCGAGCAGTACTTC
NA	TRBV9	TRBJ1-1	TRBD1	CASSPRDRTSTEAFF	TGTGCCAGCAGCCCGAGGGACAGGACAAGTACTGAAGCTTTCTTT
once	TRBV6-1	TRBJ2-5	TRBD1	CASSAQQGWQETQYF	TGTGCCAGCAGTGCTCAACAGGGGTGGCAGGAGACCCAGTACTTC
NA	TRBV5-4	TRBJ2-7	NA	CASSLQGGYEQYF	TGTGCCAGCAGCTTGCAGGGTGGTTACGAGCAGTACTTC
NA	TRBV2	TRBJ2-7	NA	CASSQDSQFLYEQYF	TGTGCCAGCAGCCAAGATAGTCAGTTCCTCTACGAGCAGTACTTC
NA	TRBV7-9	TRBJ1-3	TRBD1	CASSRQGFGNTIYF	TGTGCCAGCAGCCGACAGGGCTTTGGAAACACCATATATTTT
NA	TRBV30	TRBJ1-1	NA	CAWSLIILDRPEAFF	TGTGCCTGGAGTCTGATAATACTCGATAGACCTGAAGCTTTCTTT
NA	TRBV10-3	TRBJ1-2	TRBD1	CAITPGQGSHGYTF	TGTGCCATCACCCCCGGACAGGGAAGCCATGGCTACACCTTC
NA	TRBV30	TRBJ1-2	NA	CAWSVPGLYGYTF	TGTGCCTGGAGTGTACCCGGGCTCTATGGCTACACCTTC
NA	TRBV7-9	TRBJ1-2	NA	CASSSPTGPPRGYTF	TGTGCCAGCAGCTCTCCGACGGGACCCCCACGAGGCTACACCTTC
NA	TRBV4-1	TRBJ1-1	NA	CASSQVGKNTEAFF	TGCGCCAGCAGCCAAGTCGGAAAGAACACTGAAGCTTTCTTT
NA	TRBV18	TRBJ2-5	NA	CASSPPGSPETQYF	TGTGCCAGCTCACCACCGGGGTCCCCGGAGACCCAGTACTTC
NA	TRBV5-1	TRBJ1-2	NA	CASSLTGSYGYTF	TGCGCCAGCAGCTTAACAGGGTCCTATGGCTACACCTTC
NA	TRBV6-1	TRBJ1-6	NA	CASSDPGLSSPLHF	TGTGCCAGCAGTGACCCAGGGTTGAGTTCACCCCTCCACTTT
NA	TRBV28	TRBJ1-2	TRBD1	CASSLLGQVYGYTF	TGTGCCAGCAGTTTATTAGGACAGGTCTATGGCTACACCTTC
NA	TRBV18	TRBJ2-3	TRBD2	CASSVPGLAGYTDTQYF	TGTGCCAGCTCAGTTCCGGGACTAGCGGGATACACAGATACGCAGTATTTT
NA	TRBV6-5	TRBJ1-6	TRBD1	CASSNRGRSPLHF	TGTGCCAGCAGCAACAGGGGTCGCTCACCCCTCCACTTT
NA	TRBV4-1	TRBJ2-4	NA	CASSQDTIQNIQYF	TGCGCCAGCAGCCAAGACACCATCCAAAACATTCAGTACTTC
NA	TRBV2	TRBJ1-2	NA	CASSEIPNYGYTF	TGTGCCAGCAGTGAGATTCCTAACTATGGCTACACCTTC
NA	TRBV11-2	TRBJ2-1	NA	CASSLAGAASYNEQFF	TGTGCCAGCAGCTTAGCCGGGGCCGCTTCCTACAATGAGCAGTTCTTC
NA	TRBV7-9	TRBJ2-7	TRBD1	CASSPTQGAEQYF	TGTGCCAGCAGCCCTACACAGGGGGCCGAGCAGTACTTC